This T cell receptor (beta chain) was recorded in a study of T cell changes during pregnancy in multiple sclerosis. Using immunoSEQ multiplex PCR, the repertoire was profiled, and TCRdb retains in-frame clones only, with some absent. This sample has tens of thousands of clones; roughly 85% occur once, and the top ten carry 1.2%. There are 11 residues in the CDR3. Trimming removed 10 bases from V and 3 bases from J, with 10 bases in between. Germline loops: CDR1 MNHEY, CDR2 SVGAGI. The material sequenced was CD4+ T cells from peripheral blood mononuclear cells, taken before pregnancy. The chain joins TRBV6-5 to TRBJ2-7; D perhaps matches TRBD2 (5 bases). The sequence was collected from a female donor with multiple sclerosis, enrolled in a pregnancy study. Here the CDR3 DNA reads TGTGCCACCAAACGGGACTACGAGCAGTACTTC. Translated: CATKRDYEQYF.